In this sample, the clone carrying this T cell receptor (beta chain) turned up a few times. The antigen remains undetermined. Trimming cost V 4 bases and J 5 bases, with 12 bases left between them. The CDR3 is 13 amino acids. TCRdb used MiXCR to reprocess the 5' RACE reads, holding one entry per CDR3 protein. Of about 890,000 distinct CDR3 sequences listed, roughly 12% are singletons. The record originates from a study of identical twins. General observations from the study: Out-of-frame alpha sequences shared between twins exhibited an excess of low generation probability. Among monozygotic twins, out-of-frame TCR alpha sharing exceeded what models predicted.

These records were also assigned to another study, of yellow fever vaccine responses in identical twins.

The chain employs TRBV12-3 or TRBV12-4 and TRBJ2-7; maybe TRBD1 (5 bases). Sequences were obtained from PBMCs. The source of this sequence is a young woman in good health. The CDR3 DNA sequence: TGTGCCAGCAGTTCAGGGCCCGTTCACGAGCAGTACGTC. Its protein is CASSSGPVHEQYV.